This TCR beta chain was captured by sequencing in a study of cytomegalovirus exposure and HLA in healthy donors (TCRdb year 2017). Broadly, across the study: An earlier analysis of a few hundred of the donors reported under 300 Gb of sequence data and 117 million unique TCR beta sequences obtained from about 179 million T cells. Class I and class II HLA loci were covered by the typing at four-digit resolution. The study aimed to test whether signatures of past pathogen exposure could be identified by cataloging public T cell receptors. Every discovery cohort repertoire had been produced on one sequencing platform. A few DR-DQ haplotypes were handled as single units for association and clustering because linkage in the cohort was strong. An earlier analysis of fewer than 750 of the donors used high-throughput TCR beta sequencing to judge whether each TCR beta V gene segment behaved as functional or pseudogenic. High-throughput TCR immunosequencing, statistical association of individual TCRs with disease status, and machine learning were combined to predict cytomegalovirus infection status. A separate validation cohort of roughly 110 different subjects was used in addition to the approximately 640-subject first cohort. Rather than using new phenotypic data, the later analysis identified candidate immune exposures from TCR beta sequences and from how often those sequences occurred across donors. The T cell repertoires of several hundred subjects were profiled by immunosequencing and related to cytomegalovirus serostatus. On average, over 200,000 unique TCR beta nucleotide sequences were sequenced per donor among about 400 genotyped donors of the cohort, with roughly 18% of those sequences being non-productive. Genome-wide SNP genotypes for about 55% of the roughly 670 donors were used in a later genetic analysis, which treated that subset as a discovery cohort. Of the roughly 410 genotyped donors, more than 75% were placed in the genetic ancestry cluster associated with self-reported Caucasian donors. The number of donors typed differed by locus, with roughly 620-640 for A, B, C, DRB1 and DQB1, over 500 for DQA1, under 610 for DPA1, and 450 to 480 for DPB1. A later analysis re-analyzed previously published TCR beta repertoires from 500 to 700 donors and added high-resolution HLA genotyping to study TCR occurrence patterns. Alongside the repertoire data, information on donor age, sex, ethnicity and CMV serostatus was compiled. About 320 gigabases of sequencing data and around 87 million unique TCR sequences were included in an early release covering about 600 HLA-typed donors. Paper-wide results and their limitations: According to the authors, the approach could potentially be generalized to other disease states and immunological phenotypes. According to a later analysis, parvovirus B19, influenza, CMV and Epstein-Barr virus appeared linked to several top co-occurrence clusters. A later analysis associated 17,000 or so TCR beta sequences with specific HLA alleles at a false discovery rate of 0.05. Broadly in line with IMGT annotations, most TCR beta V segments showed up in productive rearrangements about 87% or about 30% of the time in an earlier analysis of 587 of the donors. While some public TCRs were present in many individuals, most TCR sequences turned up only very rarely across donors. The study gave a list of about 150 TCR beta chains associated with cytomegalovirus. Assigning TCR associations to individual alleles was difficult when HLA alleles, especially DR and DQ, strongly co-occurred. Because counts were too low, seventeen rarely observed V segments, including chromosome 9 orphons, were excluded from the earlier analysis of 587 of the donors. Correlated functional status among segregating V segments might be attributable to linkage disequilibrium, but an unknown experimental factor could not be ruled out. A later analysis found that HLA-associated TCR beta chains were more clonally expanded and had lower generation probabilities than equally common non-associated chains. Presence/absence analyses assumed roughly uniform sequencing depth across donors, an assumption that may not hold. In this cohort, only TCR beta chains were sequenced, and detectable features were limited by the absence of alpha or paired-chain data. A further reported finding was that TCR beta sequences accurately predicted the HLA-A and HLA-B alleles for most subjects in the first cohort. A later genetic analysis reported fewer N-insertions in productive TCRs among donors in an Asian-associated ancestry cluster than the roughly 720-donor mean. A cluster of highly shared sequence variants was judged likely to be a technical artifact of the sequencing pipeline. In a later analysis, the rate of TCR association differed among HLA loci, with DRB1 alleles having the most associated TCRs and HLA-C alleles having the fewest. V-gene and J-gene trimming of TCR beta chains was associated with a missense DCLRE1C variant in a later genetic analysis, and the association was replicated in an independent cohort. Three of the identified cytomegalovirus-associated TCR beta chains were confirmed in vitro to be specific for cytomegalovirus antigens. CMV serostatus was the only immune exposure information available for the cohort. In a later analysis, most CMV-associated TCR beta chains were found to appear HLA-restricted, with HLA associations seemingly driven largely by CMV exposure. The classifier was reported to diagnose cytomegalovirus status with high specificity and sensitivity in both the original and validation cohorts. Because HLA typing was missing for some donors at each locus, association tests included only the typed subset.

Library preparation used the immunoSEQ multiplex PCR assay. For the multiplex PCR, a mixture combining 60 forward primers for TCR Vbeta segments and 13 reverse primers for TCR Jbeta segments was used. The CDR3 region of rearranged TCR beta genes was amplified from genomic DNA by a multiplex PCR assay. The amplified TCR beta libraries were sequenced on the Illumina HiSeq System as 87-base-pair reads. In the authors' own workflow: In a later analysis, roughly 80 million unique TCR beta chains were counted across the 500 to 700 repertoires, and roughly 9.9 million of these chains were shared by at least two donors. Raw reads were error-corrected and collapsed into unique sequences with a nearest-neighbor algorithm that merged closely related sequences to remove PCR and sequencing errors. To assign V, D and J gene segments, CDR3 sequences were aligned to IMGT reference sequences. For a sequence to be retained, a match of at least six nucleotides was required to both a V gene segment and a J gene segment. Rearrangements were called productive when the CDR3 lacked stop codons and stayed in frame with V and J; all others were non-productive. CDR3 was defined by IMGT convention, running from the second conserved V-encoded cysteine to the conserved J-encoded phenylalanine. The earlier analysis of about 610 of the donors excluded sequences that lacked an unambiguous match to a single V gene segment. In an earlier analysis of approximately 560 of the donors, a V segment was called functional when productive rearrangements were above 56.7%, and segregating when the standard deviation between donors exceeded 5%. A statistical classification framework was developed to diagnose cytomegalovirus status using the catalog of TCR beta chain sequences. V and J gene assignment, in a later analysis, came from comparing TCR nucleotide sequences with IMGT/GENE-DB human TR gene sequences. In a later analysis, CDR3 sequences and most-parsimonious VDJ recombination scenarios were assigned using the TCRdist pipeline. In a later analysis, each TCR beta chain was defined by its CDR3 amino acid sequence together with its V-gene family, and reads lacking a unique V-gene family were excluded. To address suspected cross-contamination and a sequencing artifact, a later analysis removed some 620 highly shared, low-generation-probability nucleotide sequences. A later analysis calculated a clonal expansion index for each public chain from normalized within-repertoire ranks of inferred template counts. Generation probabilities in a later analysis came from a VDJ recombination model fitted to out-of-frame rearrangements, and those results were checked against IGoR. A later analysis scored TCR-TCR, TCR-HLA and TCR-CMV co-occurrence with hypergeometric tests, applying a repertoire-size bias correction to TCR pairs. A later analysis estimated false discovery rates by permuting HLA or CMV assignments 20 times. In a later analysis, co-occurring TCRs were grouped with DBSCAN, and TCRdist sequence similarity was added when clustering was performed within HLA-allele-positive subsets. Co-occurrence clustering excluded repertoires with fewer than 30,000 or more than 120,000 public chains, plus five with anomalous nucleotide sharing. Held by TCRdb, this immuneACCESS table contains in-frame sequences only and omits some clones. Under half of the omission traces to an unresolved V gene where checked; the cause of the rest is unknown. V, J and clone size were drawn from that table, and D and trimming were deduced from the DNA. For this sample the table gives roughly 130,000 clones, of which over 65% were detected only once. Jointly, the top ten make up less than 9% of the sample.

The cohort comprised some 700 healthy bone marrow donors. Cohort members were all nominally healthy when sampled, although unrecorded immune exposures were likely present. The donor was CMV seropositive and was included in the group of 270 or so seropositive cohort members. Each donor provided a peripheral blood sample, and peripheral blood mononuclear cells were used for TCR beta sequencing. Genomic DNA was extracted from the blood cell samples with the Qiagen DNeasy Blood Extraction Kit. As concerns this clone: Its specific antigen is unknown. The record has no base qualities; no much larger clone is one base away.

Sequencing was performed on PBMCs. The sequence came from a woman in her thirties or forties in good health and CMV-seropositive.

For the CDR3, the sequence is CASGLGTGGTQPQHF. The nucleotides are TGTGCTAGTGGTTTGGGGACAGGGGGAACTCAGCCCCAGCATTTT. The V and J genes are TRBV12-5 and TRBJ1-5, with 10 bases aligning to TRBD1. The CDR3 runs 15 residues from the cysteine to the phenylalanine. Only the CDR3 part of the read is kept: 45 bases, read in frame from the first base. Here V drops 1 base and J drops 6 bases, and the junction holds 3 bases not matched to any gene. CDR1 and CDR2 (LGHNT, FRNRAP) derive from the germline V gene.